This T cell receptor beta chain derives from a study of tumor-infiltrating lymphocytes in localized non-small cell lung cancer listed by TCRdb under 2021. Study-level background: Patients whose samples were collected after neoadjuvant chemotherapy, as well as both smokers and never-smokers and several histologies, were included in the cohort. For roughly 56 patients, immunoSEQ T-cell fraction was compared between paired tumor and uninvolved lung. In total, the ICON cohort consisted of 140 or so surgical patients with localized non-small cell lung cancer who had their tumors resected. Each patient contributed resected tumor tissue and uninvolved lung tissue from the same patient, described as non-adjacent to the tumor. TCR sequencing was one of several integrated assays, alongside flow cytometry, multiplex immunofluorescence, RNA-seq, exome sequencing and proteomics, applied to the same patients.

The T-cell fraction in tumor and uninvolved lung tissue was obtained from TCR sequencing using the immunoSEQ assay. The source study handled its data this way. For survival analysis, patients were divided into high (upper tertile) and low (lower two tertiles) T-cell fraction groups, which were compared by log-rank test. A signed-rank test was used to test differences in T-cell fraction between paired tumor and uninvolved lung samples. The clones in this table, taken by TCRdb from immuneACCESS, are in-frame only. Not every clone is retained; where verified, under half of the shortfall comes from an unresolved V gene, and the cause of the rest is unknown. That table gives V, J and clone size, and the DNA gave D and trimming. The sample table records 15,000 to 20,000 clones; over 70% of these occur just once. The ten largest make up around 5.2% of the sample. To note about this clone: The antigen this receptor binds is unknown. Per-nucleotide qualities are absent, and no much larger clonotype sits a single base away.

The CDR3, cysteine through phenylalanine, is 13 amino acids long. Solely the CDR3 DNA is kept, with 39 bases framed from the first base. Trimming removed 4 bases from V and 3 bases from J, leaving 9 bases between the germline ends. Reading the germline V gene gives CDR1 SGHVS and CDR2 FQNEAQ. Patient enrollment in ICON started in early 2016, and the final patient was enrolled in the second half of 2018. From a subcohort of 76 patients, fresh tumor and matched uninvolved tissue were collected for in-depth immune analyses, including TCR sequencing. DNA isolated from bulk tissue, without cell sorting, was used for TCR sequencing. On the study overall, not on this receptor specifically: Tumor T-cell fraction from TCR sequencing was not associated with recurrence-free survival (p = 0.61). Assay coverage varied across patients depending on available tissue quantity, so only a subset of the cohort had TCR sequencing. No difference in TCR-derived T-cell fraction was observed between the flow cytometry-defined immunotypes IM1 (good prognosis) and IM2 (poor prognosis). Because different assays used different pieces of the same tissue, intratumor heterogeneity could not be separated from technical variation. In line with immunofluorescence CD3 counts, TCRbeta sequencing supported higher T cell infiltration in tumors compared with uninvolved lung tissue.

The material sequenced was lung tumor tissue. This receptor was obtained from a human donor with non-small cell lung cancer. In this chain, TRBV7-8 is recombined with TRBJ1-2; the best D guess is TRBD1, with 5 bases matching. The nucleotide sequence is given as TGTGCCAGCAGCTGGGGGGGGGACTATGGCTACACCTTC. This sequence encodes CASSWGGDYGYTF.